This entry lists 9 T cell receptor beta chains sequenced from one sample in a study of PD-L1 blockade in urothelial cancer (dated by TCRdb to the late 2010s). Libraries were made using the immunoSEQ multiplex PCR assay. As stored in TCRdb, this immuneACCESS dataset retains in-frame rearrangements with V and J assigned. A fraction of the clones does not appear; measured against another copy, unresolved V genes explain less than half of the discrepancy, and the remainder lacks a known reason. The table for this sample lists 30,000 or so clones; roughly 84% of them were counted only once. The leading ten clones occupy 30% of the sample. The sequencing used PBMCs, collected around atezolizumab (anti-PD-L1) treatment. Receptors were obtained from a man aged 55 to 70 with urothelial cancer.

The chain couples TRBV5-5 to TRBJ2-5, with 7 bases fitting TRBD1. V trimming: 1 base; J trimming: 5 bases; junction bases outside the gene matches: 14. This CDR3 spans 17 amino acids. Germline loops: CDR1 SGHKS, CDR2 YYEKEE (reference sequence). The CDR3 nucleotides are TGTGCCAGCAGCTTGTCAATCCCGGGACAGCGATGGGAGACCCAGTACTTC. Translated: CASSLSIPGQRWETQYF.

The chain has TRBV5-1 and TRBJ1-1; D unclear. Trimming shortened V by 0 bases and J by 1 base, and 7 bases separated the two germline ends. Germline CDR1 reads SGHRS; CDR2 reads YFSETQ. CDR3 length: 14 residues. This CDR3 reads CASSLDTPNTEAFF. The CDR3 nucleotides read TGCGCCAGCAGCTTGGACACGCCGAACACTGAAGCTTTCTTT.

The chain recombines TRBV5-1 with TRBJ2-5; 7 positions agree with TRBD1. The V gene's germline CDR1 is SGHRS and CDR2 YFSETQ. CDR3 size: 14 residues. V was clipped by 0 bases and J by 1 base; unmatched bases: 0. In DNA form, the CDR3 reads TGCGCCAGCAGCTTGGGACAGGGCCAAGAGACCCAGTACTTC. Residues: CASSLGQGQETQYF.

This clone came up a few times. The chain couples TRBV6-4 to TRBJ2-3, with 8 nucleotides matching TRBD2. The germline V gene encodes CDR1 MRHNA and CDR2 SNTAGT. After removal of 4 bases from V and 1 base from J, the junction contained 4 bases not matched to a gene. The CDR3 runs 15 residues. The CDR3 DNA reads as TGTGCCAGCAGTGGCCAAGCGGGGGGCACAGATACGCAGTATTTT. It translates to CASSGQAGGTDTQYF.

This chain joins TRBV2 and TRBJ1-1, with 9 bases fitting TRBD1. With V trimmed by 5 bases and J by 4 bases, 5 bases remained unmatched. The CDR3 is made up of 14 amino acids. CDR1 is SNHLY, CDR2 FYNNEI, per germline. CDR3 residues: CASSPTGGGTEAFF. The DNA of the CDR3 is TGTGCCAGCAGTCCGACAGGGGGAGGCACTGAAGCTTTCTTT.

The chain combines TRBV7-9 with TRBJ2-3, with D maybe TRBD1 (6 bases). CDR1 and CDR2 from the germline V gene are SEHNR and FQNEAQ (reference sequence). Between the trimmed V and J ends, which lost 5 bases and 7 bases, there was a span of 25 bases. This CDR3 has 17 residues. The CDR3 nucleotides are TGTGCCAGCAGCCAACCCCGTGGGATGGGGGCCGTGAATACGCAGTATTTT. The encoded protein is CASSQPRGMGAVNTQYF.

The chain links TRBV28 to TRBJ1-1; 8 bases are shared with TRBD1. There are 16 residues in the CDR3. V shed 2 bases and J 0 bases; nucleotides not matched to a gene: 5. CDR1 is MDHEN and CDR2 is SYDVKM in the germline V gene. CDR3 in DNA: TGTGCCAGCAGTTTAGTCAGGGGGCCCCTGAACACTGAAGCTTTCTTT. Translation gives CASSLVRGPLNTEAFF.

The chain recombines TRBV5-4 with TRBJ2-5; D might be TRBD2 (7 bases). Germline V gene data show CDR1 as SGHNT and CDR2 as YYREEE (reference sequence). This CDR3 has 15 amino acids. V gave up 4 bases and J gave up 0 bases, with 13 bases separating them. This CDR3 is CASSGSGTNQETQYF. The CDR3 DNA is TGTGCCAGCAGCGGAAGCGGGACAAACCAAGAGACCCAGTACTTC.

V and J are TRBV5-4 and TRBJ2-2; weak D call: TRBD1 (6 bases). The CDR3 sequence is 13 residues long. Deletions cut 2 bases from V and 5 bases from J, with 7 bases between. Per the germline V gene, CDR1 is SGHNT and CDR2 is YYREEE (reference sequence). Written as DNA, the CDR3 is TGTGCCAGCAGCTTTAGGGGGACCGGGGAGCTGTTTTTT. Its translation: CASSFRGTGELFF.